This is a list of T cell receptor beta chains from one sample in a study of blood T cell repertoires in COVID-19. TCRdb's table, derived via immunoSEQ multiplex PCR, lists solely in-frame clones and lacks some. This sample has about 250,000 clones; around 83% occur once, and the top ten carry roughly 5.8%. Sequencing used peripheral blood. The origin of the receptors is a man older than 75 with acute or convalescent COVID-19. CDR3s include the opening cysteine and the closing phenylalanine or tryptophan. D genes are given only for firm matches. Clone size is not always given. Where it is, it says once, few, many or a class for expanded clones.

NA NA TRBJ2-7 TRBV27 TGTGCCAGCAGTCTGCTCGGACAGCGCTCCTACGAGCAGTACTTC CASSLLGQRSYEQYF
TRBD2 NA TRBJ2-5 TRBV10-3 TGTGCCATCAGTGAGTCTAGCGGGAGTTCCCAAGAGACCCAGTACTTC CAISESSGSSQETQYF
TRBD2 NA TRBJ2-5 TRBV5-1 TGCGCCAGCAGCTCCGGGACTAGCGGGGGAGAGACCCAGTACTTC CASSSGTSGGETQYF
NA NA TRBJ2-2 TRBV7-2 TGTGCCAGCAGCTTACAGGGAAGGGCCGGGGAGCTGTTTTTT CASSLQGRAGELFF
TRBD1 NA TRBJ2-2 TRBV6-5 TGTGCCAGCAGGGGGGACAGGGGGCAGGAGCTGTTTTTT CASRGDRGQELFF
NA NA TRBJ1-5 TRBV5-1 TGCGCCAGCAGCTTGACAGGGTCGGGCAATCAGCCCCAGCATTTT CASSLTGSGNQPQHF
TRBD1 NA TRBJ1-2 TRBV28 TGTGCCAGCAGTTTCGGGACAGGGGCCTATGGCTACACCTTC CASSFGTGAYGYTF
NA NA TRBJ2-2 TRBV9 TGTGCCAGCAGCGTAGGAATAGCTACGAACACCGGGGAGCTGTTTTTT CASSVGIATNTGELFF
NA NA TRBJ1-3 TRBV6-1 TGTGCCAGCAGTGAGGTCGGTGTTGAAGGAAACACCATATATTTT CASSEVGVEGNTIYF
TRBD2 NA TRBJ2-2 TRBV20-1 TGCAGTGCTAGTTTAGGTTCGGGGGGGACCGGGGAGCTATTTTTT CSASLGSGGTGELFF
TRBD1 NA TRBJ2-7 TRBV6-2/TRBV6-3 TGTGCCAGCAGTTTAAACCCGGGACAGGGCTACGAGCAGTACTTC CASSLNPGQGYEQYF
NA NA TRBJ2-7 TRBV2 TGTGCCAGCAGCAGACAAGCACACGGGCAGTACTTC CASSRQAHGQYF
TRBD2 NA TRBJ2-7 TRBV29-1 TGCAGCGGAACCGGGACTAGTTATCACGAGCAGTACTTC CSGTGTSYHEQYF
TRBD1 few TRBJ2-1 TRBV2 TGTGCCAGCAGTCCGGGACAGCTTCCTCTAAATGAGCAGTTCTTC CASSPGQLPLNEQFF
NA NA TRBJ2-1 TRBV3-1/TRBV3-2 TGTGCCAGCACACCGGGAGCGGGTAACTACAATGAGCAGTTCTTC CASTPGAGNYNEQFF
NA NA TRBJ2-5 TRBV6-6 TGTGCCAGCAGCCAGGTGCGCGAGACCCAGTACTTC CASSQVRETQYF
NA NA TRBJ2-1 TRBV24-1 TGTGCCACCAGTAGCGAACTAGGCCCACGTCGGAATGAGCAGTTCTTC CATSSELGPRRNEQFF
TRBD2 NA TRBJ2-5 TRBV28 TGTGCCAGCAGTTTCGGTCTAGCGGGGCTCCAAGAGACCCAGTACTTC CASSFGLAGLQETQYF
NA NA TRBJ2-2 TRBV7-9 TGTGCCAGCAGGGAGCCCACCGGGGAGCTGTTTTTT CASREPTGELFF